The next 19 T cell receptor beta chains were all read from a single sample in a study of identical twins. TCRdb independently ran MiXCR on the 5' RACE reads; one entry per CDR3 protein. The table shows under 400,000 distinct CDR3 sequences, with roughly 10% occurring only once. Sequencing was done on a sample of naive T cells sorted from blood. The receptors stem from a woman in her forties or fifties in good health.

The CDR3 is CASSFRTSEQFF. The CDR3 region has the DNA TGCGCCAGCAGCTTTCGGACTAGCGAGCAGTTCTTC. This chain connects TRBV5-1 to TRBJ2-1; 8 bases match TRBD2. Germline assignment: CDR1 SGHRS and CDR2 YFSETQ. This CDR3 is 12 amino acids long. Trimming took 2 bases from V and 10 from J; bases not matched to a gene: 2.

This clonotype was picked up a small number of times. The chain recombines TRBV12-3 or TRBV12-4 with TRBJ2-1, with 8 bases fitting TRBD2. Trimming took 9 bases from V and 10 from J; bases not matched to a gene: 14. The CDR3 sequence is 14 residues long. The CDR3 nucleotides are TGTGCCAGTACTACGGGACTAGTCGAGCGCGAGCAGTTCTTC. It specifies CASTTGLVEREQFF.

This clonotype was seen many times. The V and J genes are TRBV20-1 and TRBJ1-1, with D perhaps TRBD1 (5 bases). This CDR3 has 15 amino acids. Between the trimmed V and J ends, which lost 0 bases and 6 bases, there was a span of 17 bases. CDR1 is DFQATT and CDR2 is SNEGSKA in the germline V gene (reference sequence). As DNA, the CDR3 is TGCAGTGCTAGAGATGGGCCGGGAGGGACCCCTGAAGCTTTCTTT. Translating gives CSARDGPGGTPEAFF.

This clonotype was picked up many times. This chain joins TRBV28 and TRBJ2-7, with D maybe TRBD2 (6 bases). Deletions cut 2 bases from V and 3 bases from J, with 14 bases between. The germline gives CDR1 MDHEN, CDR2 SYDVKM. The CDR3 runs to 15 residues. CDR3 loop: CASSLGGAGSYEQYF. The DNA of the CDR3 is TGTGCCAGCAGTTTAGGAGGGGCGGGTAGCTACGAGCAGTACTTC. Variable domain in full (rest from reference TRBV28 and TRBJ2-7): DVKVTQSSRYLVKRTGEKVFLECVQDMDHENMFWYRQDPGLGLRLIYFSYDVKMKEKGDIPEGYSVSREKKERFSLILESASTNQTSMYLCASSLGGAGSYEQYFGPGTRLTVT.

This clonotype appeared a few times. The chain has TRBV9 and TRBJ1-2; 8 nucleotides line up with TRBD1. The CDR3 has 17 residues. J gave up 3 bases and V 0 bases, and 10 bases lay outside the gene matches. Looked up from germline, CDR1 is SGDLS and CDR2 is YYNGEE. The CDR3 loop reads CASSVASGDRSYYGYTF. The CDR3 DNA sequence: TGTGCCAGCAGCGTAGCTAGTGGGGACAGGTCATACTATGGCTACACCTTC.

Many counts were recorded for this clonotype. CDR3 amino acids: CASSQVGRGPGTEAFF. The CDR3 DNA reads as TGTGCCAGCAGCCAAGTGGGCAGGGGCCCTGGGACTGAAGCTTTCTTT. V usage is TRBV4-2 and J usage is TRBJ1-1, with D perhaps TRBD1 (6 bases). Looked up from germline, CDR1 is LGHNA and CDR2 is YNFKEQ. Between the trimmed V and J ends, which lost 1 base and 5 bases, there was a span of 17 bases. This CDR3 spans 16 amino acids.

This clonotype appeared a few times. The J gene is TRBJ2-7, the V gene TRBV12-3 or TRBV12-4; D may be TRBD2 (5 bases). Between the trimmed V and J ends, which lost 5 bases and 6 bases, there was a span of 11 bases. The CDR3 loop spans 12 amino acids. The CDR3 DNA reads TGTGCCAGCAGTCTACTCGGAGGCGAGCAGTACGTC. The encoded protein is CASSLLGGEQYV.

This clonotype appeared a few times. V is TRBV15 and J is TRBJ2-1; a possible D gene is TRBD2 (6 bases). The V and J ends lost 5 bases and 0 bases respectively, with 11 bases between them. Germline loops: CDR1 LNHNV, CDR2 YYDKDF (reference sequence). The CDR3 covers 15 residues. Here the CDR3 reads CATSLDGSSYNEQFF. CDR3 coding DNA: TGTGCCACCAGCCTGGACGGGAGCTCCTACAATGAGCAGTTCTTC.

This clonotype was recorded at least ten times. This sequence joins TRBV7-9 and TRBJ2-5, with TRBD2 matching over 11 bases. V lost 8 bases to trimming and J lost 4 bases; unmatched junction nucleotides: 9. The CDR3 totals 15 residues. CDR1 SEHNR and CDR2 FQNEAQ come from the germline V gene (reference sequence). CDR3 sequence reads: CASGSTSGSLETQYF. In DNA, the CDR3 is TGTGCCAGCGGGAGTACTAGCGGGAGTCTAGAGACCCAGTACTTC.

This clonotype was picked up a small number of times. This chain uses TRBV11-2 with TRBJ2-7; TRBD2 is a possible D gene (5 bases). Germline V gene data show CDR1 as SGHAT and CDR2 as FQNNGV. Deletions cut 3 bases from V and 5 bases from J, with 11 bases between. CDR3 length: 13 residues. CDR3 sequence reads: CASSLGVRNEQYV. DNA for the CDR3: TGTGCCAGCAGCTTGGGAGTCAGGAACGAGCAGTACGTC.

This clonotype was recorded at least ten times. This chain links TRBV10-3 with TRBJ2-1; D possibly matches TRBD1 or TRBD2 (5 bases each). Deletions cut 10 bases from V and 7 bases from J, with 23 bases between. The CDR3 consists of 15 residues. The germline V gene has CDR1 ENHRY and CDR2 SYGVKD. The CDR3 sequence: CATMGLEGTKNEQFF. The DNA of the CDR3 is TGTGCCACCATGGGGCTCGAGGGGACCAAAAATGAGCAGTTCTTC.

This clonotype was recorded at least ten times. The genes are TRBV12-3 or TRBV12-4 and TRBJ1-5; 8 nucleotides line up with TRBD1. J lost 7 bases, V lost 5 bases, and 7 bases had no gene match. The CDR3 totals 14 residues. As DNA, the CDR3 is TGTGCCAGCAGTCTCAGACAGGGGAGGCAGCCCCAGCATTTT. Protein sequence: CASSLRQGRQPQHF.

The rearrangement links TRBV6-1 to TRBJ2-5; D call uncertain. The CDR3 runs 14 residues. Looked up from germline, CDR1 is MNHNS and CDR2 is SASEGT. V was shortened by 5 bases and J by 1 base, with 11 bases between the two germline ends. CDR3 sequence: CASSPRRAQETQYF. The CDR3 DNA reads TGTGCCAGCAGTCCCAGACGAGCCCAAGAGACCCAGTACTTC.

This clonotype was counted only a few times. This chain links TRBV11-3 with TRBJ2-3; the match to TRBD2 covers 9 bases. The CDR3 spans 15 residues. CDR1 is SGHNT and CDR2 is YENEEA in the germline V gene. The V segment lost 5 bases and the J segment 5 bases; nucleotides outside the gene matches: 8. In nucleotides, the CDR3 is TGTGCCAGCAGCCAAAGGGGGCGGGAGGGAGATACGCAGTATTTT. Translating gives CASSQRGREGDTQYF.

The chain uses TRBV27 and TRBJ2-1, with 10 bases aligning to TRBD1. Trimming cost V 5 bases and J 7 bases; bases outside gene matches: 8. Germline V lookup: CDR1 MNHEY, CDR2 SMNVEV (reference sequence). The CDR3 length is 15 residues. CDR3 nucleotides: TGTGCCAGCAGTCTCGCCGGGACAGGGGTGAATGAGCAGTTCTTC. Its protein product is CASSLAGTGVNEQFF.

This clonotype has more than one count but fewer than ten. The chain is built from TRBV29-1 and TRBJ2-1, with 13 bases identical to TRBD2. J was trimmed by 2 bases and V by 2 bases; bases with no gene match: 3. Germline V gene data show CDR1 as SQVTM and CDR2 as ANQGSEA. CDR3 size: 16 residues. The CDR3, as DNA: TGCAGCGTTGAACGGGGACTAGCGGGACCCTACAATGAGCAGTTCTTC. As protein: CSVERGLAGPYNEQFF.

The chain has TRBV27 and TRBJ2-3, with D unclear. Germline CDR1 is MNHEY and CDR2 is SMNVEV (reference sequence). The CDR3 is 15 amino acids. V dropped 4 bases and J dropped 2 bases, with 13 bases sitting between them. CDR3 residues: CASSYGFTNTDTQYF. As DNA, the CDR3 is TGTGCCAGCAGTTACGGTTTTACAAACACAGATACGCAGTATTTT.

This clonotype was detected many times. This chain joins TRBV11-3 and TRBJ1-1; perhaps TRBD1 as D (5 bases). The CDR3 length is 15 residues. With 2 bases removed from V and 0 bases from J, the gap between germline ends came to 10 bases. Germline CDR1 reads SGHNT; CDR2 reads YENEEA. The DNA for the CDR3 is TGTGCCAGCAGCTTAATGTGGGGCATGAACACTGAAGCTTTCTTT. Translating it yields CASSLMWGMNTEAFF. The whole variable domain, filled in from reference TRBV11-3 and TRBJ1-1, reads EAGVVQSPRYKIIEKKQPVAFWCNPISGHNTLYWYLQNLGQGPELLIRYENEEAVDDSQLPKDRFSAERLKGVDSTLKIQPAELGDSAVYLCASSLMWGMNTEAFFGQGTRLTVV.

V gene TRBV5-8 combines with J gene TRBJ2-3; 10 bases agree with TRBD2. V was clipped by 4 bases and J by 11 bases; unmatched bases: 7. The CDR3 has 13 residues. Germline-derived CDR1 and CDR2 are SGHTS and YDEGEE. CDR3 DNA: TGTGCCAGCAGCCTACCCGGACTAGCGGTGCAGTATTTT. It specifies CASSLPGLAVQYF.